This T cell receptor (beta chain) comes out of a study of T cell responses to AZD1222 COVID-19 vaccine. Germline lookup yields CDR1 MNHEY and CDR2 SVGAGI. V shed 6 bases and J shed 2 bases, with 9 bases lying between them. CDR3 length: 13 amino acids. Sequencing was performed with immunoSEQ multiplex PCR; in TCRdb, only in-frame clones are kept and a portion is missing. This sample has approximately 100,000 clones, with roughly nine tenths found just once. Pooled together were second doses at about 4 or about 12 weeks. The chain links TRBV6-5 to TRBJ2-3; D possibly uses TRBD1 or TRBD2 (5 bases each). Source: peripheral blood, taken 28 days after the second AZD1222 dose. This receptor was obtained from an adult who received the AZD1222 COVID-19 vaccine. CDR3 in DNA: TGTGCCAGCAGGGGGACGATCACAGATACGCAGTATTTT. This codes for CASRGTITDTQYF.